The following is a TCR beta chain sequence with its context. The junction shows a germline mismatch at one end, possibly a read error. This CDR3 has 11 residues. From germline, CDR1 is SGHTA and CDR2 FQGNSA. The entry originates in a study of T cells in narcolepsy. Using immunoSEQ multiplex PCR, the repertoire was profiled, and TCRdb retains in-frame clones only, with some absent. The data hold approximately 32,000 clones, with roughly four fifths observed a single time. The clonotype originates from a human donor with narcolepsy. The sample taken for sequencing was CD45RA- memory CD4+ T cells from PBMCs. The V call is TRBV7-2, the J call TRBJ1-2, with TRBD1 matching over 7 bases. The CDR3 sequence is CASSLDRQGIF. In DNA, the CDR3 is TGTGCCAGCAGCCTGGACCGACAGGGAATCTTC. Combining the CDR3 with reference TRBV7-2 and TRBJ1-2 gives the whole variable domain GAGVSQSPSNKVTEKGKDVELRCDPISGHTALYWYRQSLGQGLEFLIYFQGNSAPDKSGLPSDRFSAERTGGSVSTLTIQRTQQEDSAVYLCASSLDRQGIFGSGTRLTVV.